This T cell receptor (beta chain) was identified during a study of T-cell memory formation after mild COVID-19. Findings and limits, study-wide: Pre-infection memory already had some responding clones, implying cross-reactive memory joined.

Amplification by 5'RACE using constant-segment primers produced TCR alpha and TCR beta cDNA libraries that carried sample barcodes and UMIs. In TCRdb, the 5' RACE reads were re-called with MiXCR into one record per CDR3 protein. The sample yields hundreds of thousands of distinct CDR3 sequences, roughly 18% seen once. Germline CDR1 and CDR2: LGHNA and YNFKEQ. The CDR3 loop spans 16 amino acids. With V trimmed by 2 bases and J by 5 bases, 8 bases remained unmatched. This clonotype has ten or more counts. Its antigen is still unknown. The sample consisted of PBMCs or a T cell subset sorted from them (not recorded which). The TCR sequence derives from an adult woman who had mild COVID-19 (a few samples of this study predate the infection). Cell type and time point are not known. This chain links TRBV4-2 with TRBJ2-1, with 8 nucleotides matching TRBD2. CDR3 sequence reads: CASSQNSGEPNNEQFF. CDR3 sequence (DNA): TGTGCCAGCAGCCAAAATAGCGGGGAACCCAACAATGAGCAGTTCTTC.